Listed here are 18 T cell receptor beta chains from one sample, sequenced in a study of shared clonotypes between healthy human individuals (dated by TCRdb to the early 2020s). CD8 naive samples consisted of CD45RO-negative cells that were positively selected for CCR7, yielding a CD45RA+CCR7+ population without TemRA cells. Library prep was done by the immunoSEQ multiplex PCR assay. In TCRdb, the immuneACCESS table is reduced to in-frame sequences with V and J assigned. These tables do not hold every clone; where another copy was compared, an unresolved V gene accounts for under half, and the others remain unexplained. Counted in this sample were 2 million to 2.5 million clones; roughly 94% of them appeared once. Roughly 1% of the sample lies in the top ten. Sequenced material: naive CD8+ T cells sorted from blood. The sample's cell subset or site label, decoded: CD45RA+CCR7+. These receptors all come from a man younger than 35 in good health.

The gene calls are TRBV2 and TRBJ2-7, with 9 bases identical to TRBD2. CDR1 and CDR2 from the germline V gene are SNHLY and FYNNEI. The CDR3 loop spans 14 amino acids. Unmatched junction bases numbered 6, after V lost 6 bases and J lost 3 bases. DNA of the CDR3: TGTGCCAGCAGAGGACTAGCGCTGGGCTACGAGCAGTACTTC. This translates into CASRGLALGYEQYF.

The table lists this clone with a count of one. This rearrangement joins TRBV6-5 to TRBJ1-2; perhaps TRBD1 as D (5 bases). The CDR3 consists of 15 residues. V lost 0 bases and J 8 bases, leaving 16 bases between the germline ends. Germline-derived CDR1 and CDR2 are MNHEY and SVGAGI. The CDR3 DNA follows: TGTGCCAGCAGTTACTCAACGGGGGGGAGCGGCGGCTACACCTTC. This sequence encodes CASSYSTGGSGGYTF.

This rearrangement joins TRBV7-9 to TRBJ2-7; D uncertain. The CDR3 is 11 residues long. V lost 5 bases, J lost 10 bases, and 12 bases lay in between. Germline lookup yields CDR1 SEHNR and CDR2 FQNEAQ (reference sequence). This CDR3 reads CASSPNTYQYF. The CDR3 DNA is TGTGCCAGCAGCCCAAACACCTACCAGTACTTC.

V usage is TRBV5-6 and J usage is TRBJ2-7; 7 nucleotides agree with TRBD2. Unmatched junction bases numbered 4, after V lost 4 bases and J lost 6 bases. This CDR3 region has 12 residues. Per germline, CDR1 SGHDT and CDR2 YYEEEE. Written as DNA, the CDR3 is TGTGCCAGCAGCCCCTGGGGGGGCGAGCAGTACTTC. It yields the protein CASSPWGGEQYF.

The CDR3 is CASSSWGGDTQYF. As DNA, the CDR3 is TGTGCCAGCAGTTCCTGGGGGGGAGATACGCAGTATTTT. This chain joins TRBV5-6 and TRBJ2-3, with TRBD2 identical over 7 bases. The CDR3 contains 13 residues. Germline loops: CDR1 SGHDT, CDR2 YYEEEE. The J segment lost 5 bases and the V segment lost 5 bases, leaving 5 bases of the junction unmatched.

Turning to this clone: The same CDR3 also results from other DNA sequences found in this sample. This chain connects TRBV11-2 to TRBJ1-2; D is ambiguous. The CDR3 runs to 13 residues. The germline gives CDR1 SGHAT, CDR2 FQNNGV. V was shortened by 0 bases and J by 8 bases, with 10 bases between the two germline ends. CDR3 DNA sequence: TGTGCCAGCAGCTTAGAAAGGGATCGAGGCTACACCTTC. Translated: CASSLERDRGYTF.

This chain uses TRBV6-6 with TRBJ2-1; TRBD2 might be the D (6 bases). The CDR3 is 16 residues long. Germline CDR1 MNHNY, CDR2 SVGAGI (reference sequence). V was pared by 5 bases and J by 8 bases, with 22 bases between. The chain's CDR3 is CASSPLKGGASDEQFF. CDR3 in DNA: TGTGCCAGCAGTCCTCTGAAGGGAGGAGCATCGGATGAGCAGTTCTTC.

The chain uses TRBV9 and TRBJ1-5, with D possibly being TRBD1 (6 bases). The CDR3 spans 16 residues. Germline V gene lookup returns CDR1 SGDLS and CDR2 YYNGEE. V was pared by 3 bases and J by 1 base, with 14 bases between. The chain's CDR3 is CASSGLQGDSNQPQHF. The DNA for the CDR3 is TGTGCCAGCAGCGGACTACAGGGTGACAGCAATCAGCCCCAGCATTTT. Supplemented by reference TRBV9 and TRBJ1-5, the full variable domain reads DSGVTQTPKHLITATGQRVTLRCSPRSGDLSVYWYQQSLDQGLQFLIQYYNGEERAKGNILERFSAQQFPDLHSELNLSSLELGDSALYFCASSGLQGDSNQPQHFGDGTRLSIL.

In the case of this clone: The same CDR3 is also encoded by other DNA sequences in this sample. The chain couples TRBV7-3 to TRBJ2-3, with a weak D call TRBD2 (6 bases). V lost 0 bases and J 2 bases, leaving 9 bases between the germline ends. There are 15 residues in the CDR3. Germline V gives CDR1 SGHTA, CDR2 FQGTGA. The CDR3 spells CASSLTGGATDTQYF. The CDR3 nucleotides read TGTGCCAGCAGCTTAACGGGGGGTGCCACAGATACGCAGTATTTT.

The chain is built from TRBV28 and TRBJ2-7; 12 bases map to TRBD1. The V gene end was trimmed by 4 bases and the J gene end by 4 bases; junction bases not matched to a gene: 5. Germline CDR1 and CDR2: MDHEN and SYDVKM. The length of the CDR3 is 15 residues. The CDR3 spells CASSYRGQGAYEQYF. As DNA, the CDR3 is TGTGCCAGCAGTTACCGGGGACAGGGGGCATACGAGCAGTACTTC.

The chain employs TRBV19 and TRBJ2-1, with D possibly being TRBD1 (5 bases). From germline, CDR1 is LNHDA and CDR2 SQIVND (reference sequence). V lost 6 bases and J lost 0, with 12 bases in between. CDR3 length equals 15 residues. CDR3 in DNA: TGTGCCAGTAGCATCACAGGTTTCTCCTACAATGAGCAGTTCTTC. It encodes CASSITGFSYNEQFF.

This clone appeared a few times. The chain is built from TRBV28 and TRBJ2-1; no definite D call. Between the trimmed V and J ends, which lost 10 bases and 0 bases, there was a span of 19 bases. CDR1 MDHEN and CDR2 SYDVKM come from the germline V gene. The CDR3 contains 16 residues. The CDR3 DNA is TGTGCCACCCTCAGTTTGTGGCTAAGCTCCTACAATGAGCAGTTCTTC. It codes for CATLSLWLSSYNEQFF.

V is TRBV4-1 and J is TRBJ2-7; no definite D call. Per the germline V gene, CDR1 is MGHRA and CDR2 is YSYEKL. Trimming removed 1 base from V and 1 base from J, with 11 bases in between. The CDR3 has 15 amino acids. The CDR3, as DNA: TGCGCCAGCAGCCAAGTCCTGGCTACGTCCTACGAGCAGTACTTC. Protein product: CASSQVLATSYEQYF.

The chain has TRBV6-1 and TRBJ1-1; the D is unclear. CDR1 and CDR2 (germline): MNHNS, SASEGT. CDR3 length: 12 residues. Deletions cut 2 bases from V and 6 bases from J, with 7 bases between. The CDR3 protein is CASSEWGAEAFF. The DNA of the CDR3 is TGTGCCAGCAGTGAATGGGGTGCTGAAGCTTTCTTT.

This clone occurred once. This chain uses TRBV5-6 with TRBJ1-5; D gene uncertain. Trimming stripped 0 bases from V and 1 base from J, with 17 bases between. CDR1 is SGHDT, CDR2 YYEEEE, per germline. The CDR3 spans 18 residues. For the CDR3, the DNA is TGTGCCAGCAGCTTGGGTGGTGGATCGTTCGTGAGCAATCAGCCCCAGCATTTT. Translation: CASSLGGGSFVSNQPQHF. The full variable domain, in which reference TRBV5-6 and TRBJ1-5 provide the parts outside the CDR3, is DAGVTQSPTHLIKTRGQQVTLRCSPKSGHDTVSWYQQALGQGPQFIFQYYEEEERQRGNFPDRFSGHQFPNYSSELNVNALLLGDSALYLCASSLGGGSFVSNQPQHFGDGTRLSIL.

DNA for the CDR3: TGCGCCACCTCTTACCAGAACACCGGGGAGCTGTTTTTT. It codes for CATSYQNTGELFF. The chain employs TRBV10-2 and TRBJ2-2; D gene unclear. Trimming removed 10 bases at V and 1 base at J, with 10 bases between. Germline-derived CDR1 and CDR2 are WSHSY and SAAADI. The CDR3 runs to 13 residues.

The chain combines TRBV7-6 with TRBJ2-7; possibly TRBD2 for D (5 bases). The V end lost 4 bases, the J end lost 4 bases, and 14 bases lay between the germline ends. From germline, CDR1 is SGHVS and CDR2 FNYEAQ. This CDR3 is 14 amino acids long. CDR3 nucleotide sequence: TGTGCCAGCAGCTCGTACGGCCCGGGGTACGAGCAGTACTTC. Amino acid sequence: CASSSYGPGYEQYF.

The CDR3 loop is CASSLEWTSEYNEQFF. The CDR3 DNA follows: TGTGCCAGCAGCCTCGAATGGACTAGCGAATACAATGAGCAGTTCTTC. This sequence joins TRBV7-9 and TRBJ2-1; 9 bases are shared with TRBD2. The length of the CDR3 is 16 residues. The junction had 9 bases not matched to a gene; V was cut back by 5 bases and J by 4 bases. CDR1 is SEHNR and CDR2 is FQNEAQ in the germline V gene (reference sequence).